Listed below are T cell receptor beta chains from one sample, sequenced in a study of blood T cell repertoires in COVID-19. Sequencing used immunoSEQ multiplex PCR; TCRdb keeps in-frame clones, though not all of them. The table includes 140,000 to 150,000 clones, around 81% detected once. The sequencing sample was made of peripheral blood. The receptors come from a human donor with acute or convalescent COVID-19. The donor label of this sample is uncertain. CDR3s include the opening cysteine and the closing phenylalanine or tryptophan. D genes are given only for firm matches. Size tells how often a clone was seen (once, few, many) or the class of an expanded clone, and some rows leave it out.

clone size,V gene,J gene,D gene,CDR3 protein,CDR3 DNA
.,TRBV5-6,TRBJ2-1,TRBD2,CASSSRAGGLYNEQFF,TGTGCCAGCAGCTCCAGAGCGGGGGGCCTTTACAATGAGCAGTTCTTC
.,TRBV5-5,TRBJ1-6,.,CASSLKWEIGNSPLHF,TGTGCCAGCAGCTTGAAATGGGAGATTGGTAATTCACCCCTCCACTTT
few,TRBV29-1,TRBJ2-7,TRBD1,CSVGDRVSYEQYF,TGCAGCGTCGGGGACAGGGTCTCCTACGAGCAGTACTTC
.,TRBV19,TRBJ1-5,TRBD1,CASSPSTGTGDQPQHF,TGTGCCAGTAGTCCGTCGACCGGGACAGGGGATCAGCCCCAGCATTTT
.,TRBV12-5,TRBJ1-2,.,CASGLVVPGYGYTF,TGTGCTAGTGGTTTGGTAGTCCCGGGGTATGGCTACACCTTC
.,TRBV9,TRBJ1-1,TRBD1,CASSVRDRKNTEAFF,TGTGCCAGCAGCGTTCGGGACAGGAAGAACACTGAAGCTTTCTTT
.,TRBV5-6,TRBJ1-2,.,CASSLELGGLAGYTF,TGTGCCAGCAGCTTGGAACTGGGAGGATTGGCTGGCTACACCTTC
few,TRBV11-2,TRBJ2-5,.,CASSLGGPQRTQYF,TGTGCCAGCAGCCTAGGAGGGCCTCAAAGGACCCAGTACTTC
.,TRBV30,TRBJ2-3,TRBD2,CACGSGGRGDTQYF,TGTGCCTGCGGCAGCGGGGGGCGGGGAGATACGCAGTATTTT
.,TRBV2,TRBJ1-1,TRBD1,CASYRQGARTEAFF,TGTGCCAGCTACAGACAGGGGGCGAGGACTGAAGCTTTCTTT
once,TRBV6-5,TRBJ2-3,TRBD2,CASGAGGIYDTQYF,TGTGCCAGCGGGGCGGGGGGGATTTATGATACGCAGTATTTT
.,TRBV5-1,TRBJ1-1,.,CASSLEEGSEAFF,TGCGCCAGCAGCTTGGAGGAGGGATCTGAAGCTTTCTTT
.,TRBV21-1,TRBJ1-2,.,CASTKMGNGSCGNGYTF,TGTGCCAGCACCAAAATGGGGAACGGGTCGTGCGGGAATGGCTACACCTTC
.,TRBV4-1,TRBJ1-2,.,CASSQDQANYGYTF,TGCGCCAGCAGCCAAGACCAGGCAAACTATGGCTACACCTTC
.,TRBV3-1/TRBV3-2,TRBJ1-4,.,CASSQDQGSWYDEKLFF,TGTGCCAGCAGTCAAGATCAGGGAAGCTGGTATGATGAAAAACTGTTTTTT
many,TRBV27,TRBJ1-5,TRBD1,CASTLRGTPGQPQHF,TGTGCCAGCACCCTCAGGGGGACTCCCGGTCAGCCCCAGCATTTT
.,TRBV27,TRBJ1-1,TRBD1,CASSLRAGGPTEAFF,TGTGCCAGCAGTTTACGGGCAGGGGGCCCCACTGAAGCTTTCTTT